This T cell receptor (beta chain) derives from a study of OX40 agonist ivuxolimab in advanced cancers. Study-wide context: Treatment of patients was with ivuxolimab, an agonistic anti-OX40 (CD134) antibody. There were three patients with partial responses, one having hepatocellular carcinoma and two cutaneous melanoma.

The V and J ends lost 5 bases and 4 bases, in that order; junction bases with no gene match: 5. CDR3 length equals 14 residues. The germline gives CDR1 SGHVS, CDR2 FNYEAQ. Sequencing was performed with immunoSEQ multiplex PCR; in TCRdb, only in-frame clones are kept and a portion is missing. The sample contains around 61,000 clones, over 65% of which appear only once. The source of this sequence is an adult with an advanced solid tumor such as melanoma, head and neck, liver or kidney cancer. The sample was CD4+ or CD8+ T cells sorted from blood, taken in a trial of the OX40 agonist ivuxolimab. The J gene is TRBJ1-2, the V gene TRBV7-6; TRBD1 matches 9 bases. The CDR3 DNA reads TGTGCCAGCAGCCCTACAGGGGGCTTCTATGGCTACACCTTC. This sequence encodes CASSPTGGFYGYTF.